This T cell receptor beta chain was recovered during a study of control samples from healthy donors and cancer patients. Some clones are missing from TCRdb's copy, which holds only in-frame ones; the method was immunoSEQ multiplex PCR. Of under 150,000 clones listed, around 90% are singletons. This sequence originates from a woman aged 70-85 years in good health. The sequencing sample was made of blood.

The CDR3 DNA reads as TGCGCCAGCAGCGGGCAGGGGCTCACAGATACGCAGTATTTT. It yields the protein CASSGQGLTDTQYF. V gene TRBV5-1 combines with J gene TRBJ2-3, with TRBD1 as a possible D gene (6 bases). CDR3 length: 14 amino acids. Trimming took 4 bases from V and 2 from J, leaving 11 bases between them. Germline assignment: CDR1 SGHRS and CDR2 YFSETQ.